This note documents a single T cell receptor (beta chain) sequence. This sample is part of a study of blood T cell repertoires in COVID-19. Overall study: Some COVID-19 samples were acute and others convalescent; all came from the United States, Italy and Spain. In each case, the material was cDNA or gDNA derived from T cells, B-cell-depleted T cells, or PBMCs.

Trimming left V 0 bases short and J 5 bases short, with 10 bases between. Per the germline V gene, CDR1 is LGHDT and CDR2 is YNNKEL (reference sequence). CDR3 length: 14 amino acids. Assay used: immunoSEQ multiplex PCR; TCRdb lists only in-frame clones, some missing. The profile shows just over 300,000 clones, roughly 91% of them singletons. The rearrangement joins TRBV3-1 (or the pseudogene TRBV3-2) to TRBJ1-2; D might be TRBD1 (6 bases). The sequenced sample consisted of peripheral blood. This receptor was obtained from a woman aged 30 to 39 with COVID-19, enrolled during active disease. The CDR3 protein is CASSQDQTGYGYTF. The CDR3 DNA is TGTGCCAGCAGCCAAGACCAGACAGGATATGGCTACACCTTC.